This T cell receptor beta chain was captured in a study of blood T cells in healthy people across ages. Alongside a J-beta primer mix, a sample-barcoded 5' primer served in a second PCR lasting about 6 to 12 cycles. Each of the samples gave a minimum of 2.5 million paired-end reads that contained CDR3. TCRdb fed the 5' RACE reads into MiXCR, producing one record per CDR3 protein. This table has about 970,000 distinct CDR3 sequences, around 54% appearing once. A remark on this clonotype: Its specificity is not known.

Study-level points and caveats: Long-lived donors exceeded aged donors in naive CD4+ cells and diversity.

The sample, about 9.2 milliliters of peripheral blood, was drawn from each donor. Input material: blood. This receptor was identified in a woman aged 55-70 years in good health.

CDR3 sequence: CASRIQGAPDTQYF. The DNA for the CDR3 is TGTGCCAGCAGGATACAGGGGGCACCAGATACGCAGTATTTT. This rearrangement joins TRBV28 to TRBJ2-3, with 9 bases that match TRBD1. In germline, CDR1 is MDHEN, CDR2 SYDVKM. V shed 6 bases and J 4 bases; nucleotides not matched to a gene: 5. This CDR3 region has 14 residues.